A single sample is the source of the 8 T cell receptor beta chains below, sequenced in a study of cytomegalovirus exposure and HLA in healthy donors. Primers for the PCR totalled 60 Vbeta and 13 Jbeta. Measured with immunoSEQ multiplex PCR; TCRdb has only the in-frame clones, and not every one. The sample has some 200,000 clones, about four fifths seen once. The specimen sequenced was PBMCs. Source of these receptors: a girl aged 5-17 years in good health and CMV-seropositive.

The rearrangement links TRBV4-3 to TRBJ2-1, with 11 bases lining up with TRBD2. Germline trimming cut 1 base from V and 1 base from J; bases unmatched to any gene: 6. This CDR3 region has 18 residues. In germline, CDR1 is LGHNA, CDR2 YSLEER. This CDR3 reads CASSQGGSGGGSYNEQFF. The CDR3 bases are TGCGCCAGCAGCCAAGGTGGTAGCGGGGGGGGATCCTACAATGAGCAGTTCTTC.

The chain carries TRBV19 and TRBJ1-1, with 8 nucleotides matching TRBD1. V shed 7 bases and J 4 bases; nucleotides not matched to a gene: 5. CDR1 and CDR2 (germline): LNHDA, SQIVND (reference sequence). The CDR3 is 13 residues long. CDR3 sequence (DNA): TGTGCCAGTACTCAGGGGGCCGGCACTGAAGCTTTCTTT. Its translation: CASTQGAGTEAFF.

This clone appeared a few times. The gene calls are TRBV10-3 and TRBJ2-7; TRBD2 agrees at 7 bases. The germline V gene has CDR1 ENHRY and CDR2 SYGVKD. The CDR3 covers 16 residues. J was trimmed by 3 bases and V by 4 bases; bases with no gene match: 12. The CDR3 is CAISARLGAGDYEQYF. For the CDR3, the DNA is TGTGCCATCAGTGCTCGCCTGGGCGCGGGGGACTACGAGCAGTACTTC.

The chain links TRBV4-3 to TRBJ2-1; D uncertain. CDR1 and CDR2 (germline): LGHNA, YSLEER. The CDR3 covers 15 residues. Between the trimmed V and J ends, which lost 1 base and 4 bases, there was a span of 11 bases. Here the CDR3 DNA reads TGCGCCAGCAGCCAAGGAACTCCGAGTTACAATGAGCAGTTCTTC. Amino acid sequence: CASSQGTPSYNEQFF.

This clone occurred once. The CDR3: CASSSGLAGGSTDTQYF. The DNA for the CDR3 is TGTGCCAGCTCATCAGGACTAGCGGGGGGGAGCACAGATACGCAGTATTTT. The gene calls are TRBV18 and TRBJ2-3; 15 bases align to TRBD2. This CDR3 region has 17 residues. Germline-derived CDR1 and CDR2 are KGHSH and LQKENI. With V trimmed by 5 bases and J by 0 bases, 3 bases remained unmatched.

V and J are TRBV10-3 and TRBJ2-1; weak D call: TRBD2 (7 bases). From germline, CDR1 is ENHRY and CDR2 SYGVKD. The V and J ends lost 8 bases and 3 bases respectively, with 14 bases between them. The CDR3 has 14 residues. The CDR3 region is CAIGGGGGYNEQFF. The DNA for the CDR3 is TGTGCCATCGGAGGGGGAGGGGGCTACAATGAGCAGTTCTTC.

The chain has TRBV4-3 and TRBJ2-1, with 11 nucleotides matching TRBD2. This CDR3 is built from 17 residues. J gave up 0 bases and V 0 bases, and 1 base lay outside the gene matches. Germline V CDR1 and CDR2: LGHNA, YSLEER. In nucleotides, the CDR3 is TGCGCCAGCAGCCAAGAACTAGCGGGGGCCTCCTACAATGAGCAGTTCTTC. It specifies CASSQELAGASYNEQFF.

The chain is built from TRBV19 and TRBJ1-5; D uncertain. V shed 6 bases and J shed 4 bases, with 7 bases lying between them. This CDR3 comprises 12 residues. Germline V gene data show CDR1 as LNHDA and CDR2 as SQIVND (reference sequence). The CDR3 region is CASSRGNQPQHF. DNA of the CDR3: TGTGCCAGTAGCCGAGGGAATCAGCCCCAGCATTTT.